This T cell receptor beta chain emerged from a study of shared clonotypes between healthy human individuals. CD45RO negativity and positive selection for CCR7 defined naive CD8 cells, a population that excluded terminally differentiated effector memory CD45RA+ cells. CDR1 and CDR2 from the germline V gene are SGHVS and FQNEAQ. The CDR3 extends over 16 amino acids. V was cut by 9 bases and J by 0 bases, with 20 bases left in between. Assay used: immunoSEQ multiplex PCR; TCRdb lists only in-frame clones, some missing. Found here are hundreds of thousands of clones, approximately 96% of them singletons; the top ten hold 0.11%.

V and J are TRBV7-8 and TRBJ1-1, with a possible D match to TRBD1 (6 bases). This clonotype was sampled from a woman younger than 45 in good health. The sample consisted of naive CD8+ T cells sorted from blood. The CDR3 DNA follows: TGTGCCAGTAAAGAAGCCGGGACAATAATGAACACTGAAGCTTTCTTT. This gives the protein CASKEAGTIMNTEAFF.